Presented here are 3 T cell receptor beta chains from one specimen sequenced in a study of glioma-infiltrating T cells after dendritic cell vaccination. Sequencing used immunoSEQ multiplex PCR; TCRdb keeps in-frame clones, though not all of them. Of more than 70,000 clones in the sample, around 86% are singletons; the top ten hold about 2.2%. The time point was: after dendritic cell vaccination, including at tumor progression/relapse. Sequences were derived from blood, sampled after dendritic cell vaccination. Every receptor here comes from a human donor with glioblastoma.

V gene TRBV4-1 combines with J gene TRBJ2-2, with TRBD2 matching over 13 bases. V lost 3 bases, J lost 5 bases, and 3 bases stayed unmatched. The germline V gene has CDR1 MGHRA and CDR2 YSYEKL. The CDR3 spans 16 residues. The CDR3 loop reads CASSHTGLAGTGELFF. The CDR3 DNA reads TGCGCCAGCAGCCACACGGGACTAGCGGGGACCGGGGAGCTGTTTTTT.

The V and J genes are TRBV11-2 and TRBJ2-3, with 13 bases lining up with TRBD2. The CDR3 has 15 residues. From germline, CDR1 is SGHAT and CDR2 FQNNGV. J was trimmed by 6 bases and V by 4 bases; bases with no gene match: 4. CDR3 region: CASSSGLAGRDTQYF. CDR3 DNA sequence: TGTGCCAGCAGCTCGGGACTAGCGGGAAGGGATACGCAGTATTTT.

CDR3 coding DNA: TGTGCCAGCAGTTTGGTCTTCGGGACAGGGGGATTCACAGATACGCAGTATTTT. Its protein is CASSLVFGTGGFTDTQYF. The chain recombines TRBV27 with TRBJ2-3; 11 nucleotides match TRBD1. Unmatched junction bases numbered 10, after V lost 3 bases and J lost 2 bases. Germline CDR1 and CDR2: MNHEY and SMNVEV (reference sequence). This CDR3 contains 18 residues.